This T cell receptor (beta chain) was sequenced during a study of shared clonotypes between healthy human individuals. The CDR3 length is 14 residues. Trimming stripped 6 bases from V and 1 base from J, with 9 bases between. The V gene's germline CDR1 is MNHEY and CDR2 SMNVEV (reference sequence). The method was immunoSEQ multiplex PCR; TCRdb's version includes in-frame clones alone and lacks a portion of them. Of around 1.5 million clones in the sample, around 98% are singletons; the top ten hold roughly 0.45%. Sequenced input: naive CD4+ T cells sorted from blood. Subset meaning: CD45RA+ positively selected. The TCR comes from a man aged 30 to 39 in good health. The chain couples TRBV27 to TRBJ2-2; D gene ambiguous. The DNA of the CDR3 is TGTGCCAGCAGGGCGGTAGGGAACACCGGGGAGCTGTTTTTT. This encodes CASRAVGNTGELFF.